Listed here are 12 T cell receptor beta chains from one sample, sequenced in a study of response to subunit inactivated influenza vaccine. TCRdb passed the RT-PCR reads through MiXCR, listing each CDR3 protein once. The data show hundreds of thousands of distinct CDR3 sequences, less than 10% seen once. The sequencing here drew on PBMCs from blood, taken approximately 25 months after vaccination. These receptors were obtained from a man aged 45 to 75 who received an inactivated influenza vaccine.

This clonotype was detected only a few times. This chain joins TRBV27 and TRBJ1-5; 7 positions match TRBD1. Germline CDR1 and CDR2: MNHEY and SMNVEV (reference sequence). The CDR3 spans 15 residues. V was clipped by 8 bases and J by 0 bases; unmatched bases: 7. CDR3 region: CASDLKGASNQPQHF. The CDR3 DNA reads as TGTGCCAGCGACCTAAAGGGGGCTAGCAATCAGCCCCAGCATTTT.

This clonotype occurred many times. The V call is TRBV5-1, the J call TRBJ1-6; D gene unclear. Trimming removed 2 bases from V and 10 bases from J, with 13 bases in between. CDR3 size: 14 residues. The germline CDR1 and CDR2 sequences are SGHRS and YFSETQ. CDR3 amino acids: CASSLRGLNSPLHF. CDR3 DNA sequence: TGCGCCAGCAGCTTAAGAGGGTTGAACTCACCCCTCCACTTT.

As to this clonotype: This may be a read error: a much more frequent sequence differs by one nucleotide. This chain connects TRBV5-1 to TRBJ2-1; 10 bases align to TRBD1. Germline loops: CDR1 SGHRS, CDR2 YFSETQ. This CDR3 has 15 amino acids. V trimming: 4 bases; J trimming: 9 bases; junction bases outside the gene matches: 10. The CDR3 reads CASSPPGQGHGEQFF. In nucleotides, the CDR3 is TGCGCCAGCAGCCCGCCGGGACAGGGGCATGGTGAGCAGTTCTTC. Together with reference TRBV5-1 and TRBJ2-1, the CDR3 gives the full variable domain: KAGVTQTPRYLIKTRGQQVTLSCSPISGHRSVSWYQQTPGQGLQFLFEYFSETQRNKGNFPGRFSGRQFSNSRSEMNVSTLELGDSALYLCASSPPGQGHGEQFFGPGTRLTVL.

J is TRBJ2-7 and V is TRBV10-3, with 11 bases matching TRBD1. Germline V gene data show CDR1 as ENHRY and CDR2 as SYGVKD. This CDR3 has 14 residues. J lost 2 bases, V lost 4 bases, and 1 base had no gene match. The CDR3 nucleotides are TGTGCCATCAGTGCGGGACAGGGGGCCTACGAGCAGTACTTC. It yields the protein CAISAGQGAYEQYF.

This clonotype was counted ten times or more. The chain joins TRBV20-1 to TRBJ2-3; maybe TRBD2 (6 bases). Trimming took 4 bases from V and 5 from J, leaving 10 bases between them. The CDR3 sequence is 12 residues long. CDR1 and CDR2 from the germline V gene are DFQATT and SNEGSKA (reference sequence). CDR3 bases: TGCAGTGCTAATGCGGGATTAGATACGCAGTATTTT. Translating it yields CSANAGLDTQYF.

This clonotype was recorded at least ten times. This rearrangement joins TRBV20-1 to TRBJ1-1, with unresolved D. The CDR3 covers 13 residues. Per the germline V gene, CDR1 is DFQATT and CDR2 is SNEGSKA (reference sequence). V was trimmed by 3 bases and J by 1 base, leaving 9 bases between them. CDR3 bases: TGCAGTGCTAGGAGGCAGACGAACACTGAAGCTTTCTTT. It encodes CSARRQTNTEAFF.

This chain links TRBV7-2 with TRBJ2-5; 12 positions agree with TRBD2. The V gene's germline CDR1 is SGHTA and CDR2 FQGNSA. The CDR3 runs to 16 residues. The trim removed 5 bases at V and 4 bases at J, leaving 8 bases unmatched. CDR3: CASSLRTSGARETQYF. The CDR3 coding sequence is TGTGCCAGCAGCCTTCGGACTAGCGGGGCTCGAGAGACCCAGTACTTC. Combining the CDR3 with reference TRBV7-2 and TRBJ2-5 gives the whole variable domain GAGVSQSPSNKVTEKGKDVELRCDPISGHTALYWYRQSLGQGLEFLIYFQGNSAPDKSGLPSDRFSAERTGGSVSTLTIQRTQQEDSAVYLCASSLRTSGARETQYFGPGTRLLVL.

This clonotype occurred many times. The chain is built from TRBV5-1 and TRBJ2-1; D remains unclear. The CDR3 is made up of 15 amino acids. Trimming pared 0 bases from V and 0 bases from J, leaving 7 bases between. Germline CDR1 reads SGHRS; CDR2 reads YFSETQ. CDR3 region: CASSLEGNSYNEQFF. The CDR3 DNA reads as TGCGCCAGCAGCTTGGAAGGGAACTCCTACAATGAGCAGTTCTTC.

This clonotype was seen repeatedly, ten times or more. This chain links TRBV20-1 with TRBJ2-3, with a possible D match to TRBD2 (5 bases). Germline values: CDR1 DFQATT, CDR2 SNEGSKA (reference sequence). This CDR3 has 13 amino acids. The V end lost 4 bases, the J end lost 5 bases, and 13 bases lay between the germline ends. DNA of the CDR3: TGCAGTGCTACCCGGACTGTTCAAGATACGCAGTATTTT. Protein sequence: CSATRTVQDTQYF.

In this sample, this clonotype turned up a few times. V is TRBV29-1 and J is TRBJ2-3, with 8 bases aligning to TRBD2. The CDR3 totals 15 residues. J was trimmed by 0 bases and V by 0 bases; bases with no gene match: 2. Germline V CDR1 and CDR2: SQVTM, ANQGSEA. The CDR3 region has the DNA TGCAGCGTTGAAGACCAGCGGGGGAGCACAGATACGCAGTATTTT. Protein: CSVEDQRGSTDTQYF.

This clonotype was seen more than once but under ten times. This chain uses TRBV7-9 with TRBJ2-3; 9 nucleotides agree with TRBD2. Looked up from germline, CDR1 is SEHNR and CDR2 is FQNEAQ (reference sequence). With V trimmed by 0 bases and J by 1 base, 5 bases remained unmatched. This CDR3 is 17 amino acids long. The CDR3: CASSLALRTSGTDTQYF. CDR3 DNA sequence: TGTGCCAGCAGCTTAGCGCTACGGACTAGCGGCACAGATACGCAGTATTTT. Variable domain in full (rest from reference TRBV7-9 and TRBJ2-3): DTGVSQNPRHKITKRGQNVTFRCDPISEHNRLYWYRQTLGQGPEFLTYFQNEAQLEKSRLLSDRFSAERPKGSFSTLEIQRTEQGDSAMYLCASSLALRTSGTDTQYFGPGTRLTVL.

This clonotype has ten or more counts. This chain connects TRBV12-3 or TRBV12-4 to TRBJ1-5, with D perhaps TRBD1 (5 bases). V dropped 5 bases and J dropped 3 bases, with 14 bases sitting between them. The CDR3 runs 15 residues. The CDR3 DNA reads TGTGCCAGCAGTAGATTGACAGAGATCAATCAGCCCCAGCATTTT. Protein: CASSRLTEINQPQHF.